This paragraph reports one TCR beta chain. Its antigen is currently not known. No base quality information exists; no much larger clone differs at one position. The data originate from a study of T cell clonotyping in hematopoietic cell transplantation (dated by TCRdb to the early 2020s). General notes on the study: Recipient samples taken before transplant were obtained following cytoreduction. Recruitment of patients ran from 2015 to early 2017, and follow-up continued until late 2020 or until death. A total of 110 to 150 blood samples were collected in the study from a few dozen consecutive transplant recipients and their related donors. Results and caveats for the whole study, not just this receptor: Inverse Simpson Index values from donors and from recipients before transplant predicted broader TCR repertoire diversity after transplant. Only a small fraction of recipient repertoires overlapped donor repertoires, with over 95% appearing de novo at the given depth. Sample size was limited, and cells were not sorted, so CD4 and CD8 repertoire contributions could not be separated. After transplant, TCR diversity in recipients dropped, and pathologically expanded clonotypes climbed progressively between day 30 and day 180.

The immunoSEQ assay, a bias-controlled multiplex PCR using V- and J-specific primers, was used to amplify TCR beta CDR3 regions from genomic DNA. In a second PCR step, the CDR3 amplicons were tagged with a proprietary barcode plus Illumina adapter sequences. CDR3 libraries were sequenced on an Illumina MiSeq instrument. The authors' pipeline ran thus. Export and quality control were done with immunoSEQ Analyzer 3.0, while downstream analyses used R Bioconductor and Immunarch. Only productive rearrangements within the normalized downsampled data set were used in the calculation of repertoire metrics. Clonotypes larger than 5 templates in the normalized cohort were defined as pathologically expanded. Repertoire diversity was measured with the Inverse Simpson Index. To capture all clonotypes, the CMV-specificity analyses were run on the non-normalized data set. In TCRdb, the immuneACCESS table is reduced to in-frame sequences with V and J assigned. These tables do not hold every clone; where another copy was compared, an unresolved V gene accounts for under half, and the others remain unexplained. V, J and clone size reflect that table, while D and trimming were determined from the DNA. This sample is represented by fewer than 50,000 clones; about nine tenths of them were singletons. The top ten clones comprise roughly 6% of the sample.

V and J lose 2 bases and 8 bases, and a span of 15 bases separates them. The CDR3 runs 15 residues from the cysteine to the phenylalanine. The sequence is cut down to CDR3 DNA, 45 bases in frame from base 1. CDR1 and CDR2, looked up from the germline V gene (reference sequence), are MNHEY and SMNVEV. The sample's time point label, in plain terms: recipient sample about 28 days before transplant, after cytoreduction. Blood samples were obtained from recipients approximately 28 days before transplant and at days 30, 100 and 180 after transplant. Using Nuclei Lysis Solution, genomic DNA was extracted from unfractionated peripheral blood mononuclear cells that were either fresh or cryopreserved.

The chain uses TRBV27 and TRBJ1-4; the D region possibly corresponds to TRBD1 (5 bases align). The sequences come from peripheral blood mononuclear cells, collected before stem cell transplant. The sequence was obtained from a man in his 60s with biphenotypic leukemia. Some clones in this sample may be carry-over from other donors' samples. The bases are TGTGCCAGCAGTTTACGACCGGGGGTCGGGGAAAAACTGTTTTTT. Translated, this is CASSLRPGVGEKLFF.